This T cell receptor beta chain emerged from a study of CD8 T cells in Susac syndrome. The CDR3 contains 13 residues. V lost 0 bases and J 6 bases, leaving 8 bases between the germline ends. Germline CDR1 SGHVS, CDR2 FNYEAQ. TCR beta sequences were obtained from blood CD8+ and CD4+ T cells. The CD8+ and CD4+ T cells were isolated magnetically using a negative isolation approach, whereas the TEMRA cells were enriched by FACS. Reverse transcription of roughly 0.45 to 1 ug RNA was performed with random hexamers. TCRdb fed the immunoSEQ multiplex PCR reads into MiXCR, producing one record per CDR3 protein. The data hold some 140,000 distinct CDR3 sequences, with around nine tenths observed a single time.

This rearrangement joins TRBV7-6 to TRBJ1-1, with D perhaps TRBD1 (5 bases). This clonotype was obtained from a human donor with multiple sclerosis. The sample consisted of CD8+ T cells from PBMCs. The CDR3 region is CASSLAGESEAFF. The CDR3 DNA follows: TGTGCCAGCAGCTTAGCGGGGGAGTCTGAAGCTTTCTTT.